The 28 T cell receptor beta chains below all came from one sample that was sequenced in a study of blood T cells in healthy people across ages. With a J-beta primer mix and a sample-barcoded 5' primer, a second PCR ran 7 to 11 cycles. TCRdb called the 5' RACE reads again in MiXCR, with one record for every CDR3 protein. The repertoire holds roughly 1.4 million distinct CDR3 sequences, with roughly 59% as singletons. The sequenced sample consisted of blood. The receptors were gathered from a young man in good health.

This clonotype was counted between two and nine times. This chain links TRBV6-6 with TRBJ1-4; 10 nucleotides align to TRBD1. Germline values: CDR1 MNHNY, CDR2 SVGAGI (reference sequence). V shed 5 bases, J shed 5 bases, and the junction held 11 bases outside the gene matches. The CDR3 is made up of 17 amino acids. The CDR3 here is CASSPRQDRGRNEKLFF. Written as DNA, the CDR3 is TGTGCCAGCAGTCCTCGCCAAGACAGGGGGCGAAATGAAAAACTGTTTTTT.

The chain couples TRBV7-2 to TRBJ2-5; 8 positions match TRBD2. J gave up 4 bases and V 7 bases, and 14 bases lay outside the gene matches. The CDR3 is 16 amino acids. Germline CDR1 is SGHTA and CDR2 is FQGNSA. As DNA, the CDR3 is TGTGCCAGCACCACCCACCCAGGACTAGCATCAGAGACCCAGTACTTC. Translated, it gives CASTTHPGLASETQYF.

This sequence joins TRBV27 and TRBJ1-2; D may be TRBD1 (6 bases). V was clipped by 5 bases and J by 4 bases, with 17 bases between them. The germline CDR1 and CDR2 sequences are MNHEY and SMNVEV (reference sequence). The CDR3 has 15 amino acids. The CDR3 DNA sequence: TGTGCCAGCAGTCCAACGGGGGGGCCATCCTATGGCTACACCTTC. Its translation is CASSPTGGPSYGYTF.

Only a few counts were recorded for this clonotype. V is TRBV4-1 and J is TRBJ2-4; TRBD2 matches at 12 bases. The CDR3 length is 16 residues. The germline CDR1 and CDR2 sequences are MGHRA and YSYEKL. Trimming took 0 bases from V and 5 from J; bases not matched to a gene: 2. CDR3 coding DNA: TGCGCCAGCAGCCAAGATGCTAGCGGGGGGGAAAACATTCAGTACTTC. Translation: CASSQDASGGENIQYF.

The chain joins TRBV3-1 to TRBJ2-1; perhaps TRBD2 as D (5 bases). Germline-derived CDR1 and CDR2 are LGHDT and YNNKEL (reference sequence). V was cut by 2 bases and J by 0 bases, with 11 bases left in between. The CDR3 is 16 amino acids. CDR3 sequence (DNA): TGTGCCAGCAGCCAAAGGCGGGCCGACTCCTACAATGAGCAGTTCTTC. Its translation is CASSQRRADSYNEQFF.

The V gene is TRBV20-1, the J gene TRBJ1-5, with TRBD1 matching 8 bases. The CDR3 sequence is 15 residues long. Looked up from germline, CDR1 is DFQATT and CDR2 is SNEGSKA (reference sequence). This chain's CDR3 is CSTGSRRGQPQPQHF. The CDR3 DNA reads as TGCAGCACGGGTTCACGCAGGGGGCAACCCCAGCCCCAGCATTTT.

The CDR3 is CASSQPTRGRNQPQHF. The CDR3 region has the DNA TGCGCCAGCAGCCAACCGACAAGGGGGCGAAATCAGCCCCAGCATTTT. The J gene is TRBJ1-5, the V gene TRBV4-1, with 7 bases that match TRBD1. Germline loops: CDR1 MGHRA, CDR2 YSYEKL. Losses at the gene ends were 2 bases for V and 4 bases for J; bases not matched to a gene: 8. The CDR3 sequence is 16 residues long.

The chain carries TRBV5-1 and TRBJ2-1; D ambiguous. The length of the CDR3 is 13 residues. Germline V gene sequence: CDR1 SGHRS, CDR2 YFSETQ. V shed 6 bases and J shed 1 base, with 8 bases lying between them. Written as DNA, the CDR3 is TGCGCCAGCACACCGAGATCCTACAATGAGCAGTTCTTC. Translated: CASTPRSYNEQFF.

This clonotype showed up just once. The chain has TRBV12-3 or TRBV12-4 and TRBJ1-2; D gene unclear. V shed 3 bases and J shed 8 bases, with 10 bases lying between them. The CDR3 consists of 12 residues. The CDR3: CASSFQHVGYTF. CDR3 coding DNA: TGTGCCAGCAGTTTCCAGCATGTAGGCTACACCTTC.

The V and J genes are TRBV15 and TRBJ2-3; no reliable D call. V lost 1 base and J lost 6, with 5 bases in between. The CDR3 length is 12 residues. From germline, CDR1 is LNHNV and CDR2 YYDKDF (reference sequence). The CDR3 DNA reads TGTGCCACCAGCAGAGGGGCGGATACGCAGTATTTT. Translation gives CATSRGADTQYF. Filled out from reference TRBV15 and TRBJ2-3, the complete variable domain reads DAMVIQNPRYQVTQFGKPVTLSCSQTLNHNVMYWYQQKSSQAPKLLFHYYDKDFNNEADTPDNFQSRRPNTSFCFLDIRSPGLGDTAMYLCATSRGADTQYFGPGTRLTVL.

The chain has TRBV27 and TRBJ2-4; D is undetermined. The closer fit of TRBJ2-5 to the DNA end suggests the J call may be wrong. The CDR3 contains 14 residues. Germline V gene lookup returns CDR1 MNHEY and CDR2 SMNVEV (reference sequence). CDR3 region: CASSPPSSQETQYF. DNA of the CDR3: TGTGCCAGCAGTCCCCCTTCGTCCCAAGAGACCCAGTACTTC.

CDR3 coding DNA: TGTGCCAGCAGGCGGAACGGGGAGGGGAGCAATACGCAGTATTTT. Residues: CASRRNGEGSNTQYF. The chain has TRBV12-3 or TRBV12-4 and TRBJ2-3, with 7 bases lining up with TRBD2. Unmatched junction bases numbered 13, after V lost 6 bases and J lost 7 bases. This CDR3 contains 15 residues.

J is TRBJ1-6 and V is TRBV7-2; TRBD1 agrees at 10 bases. The CDR3 is 14 residues long. The junction had 2 bases not matched to a gene; V was cut back by 3 bases and J by 9 bases. Germline V gene data show CDR1 as SGHTA and CDR2 as FQGNSA. The chain's CDR3 is CASSLGQGISPLHF. The CDR3, as DNA: TGTGCCAGCAGCTTGGGACAGGGGATTTCACCCCTCCACTTT. Together with reference TRBV7-2 and TRBJ1-6, the CDR3 gives the full variable domain: GAGVSQSPSNKVTEKGKDVELRCDPISGHTALYWYRQSLGQGLEFLIYFQGNSAPDKSGLPSDRFSAERTGGSVSTLTIQRTQQEDSAVYLCASSLGQGISPLHFGNGTRLTVT.

This clonotype was counted a few times. The chain is built from TRBV18 and TRBJ1-1, with no clear D. Trimming stripped 3 bases from V and 4 bases from J, with 9 bases between. The CDR3 is made up of 13 amino acids. Germline loops: CDR1 KGHSH, CDR2 LQKENI. CDR3 DNA: TGTGCCAGCTCACCGGCTACGCTCACTGAAGCTTTCTTT. Its translation is CASSPATLTEAFF.

The chain employs TRBV28 and TRBJ2-7; 7 bases fit TRBD1. The CDR3 consists of 19 residues. The J segment lost 3 bases and the V segment lost 7 bases, leaving 24 bases of the junction unmatched. In germline, CDR1 is MDHEN, CDR2 SYDVKM. The chain's CDR3 is CASIGDREFYGGSSYEQYF. The CDR3 region has the DNA TGTGCCAGCATCGGCGACAGGGAATTTTACGGTGGCTCAAGCTACGAGCAGTACTTC.

This clonotype has only a few counts. This chain uses TRBV7-9 with TRBJ2-1, with 8 bases aligning to TRBD2. In germline, CDR1 is SEHNR, CDR2 FQNEAQ (reference sequence). Trimming at V came to 4 bases and at J to 8 bases, leaving 4 bases not matched to a gene. CDR3 length: 13 residues. CDR3 in DNA: TGTGCCAGCAGCTCGGGACTAGTCGATGAGCAGTTCTTC. Translation: CASSSGLVDEQFF.

This clonotype was counted once. CDR3: CASSTISGYNEQFF. Written as DNA, the CDR3 is TGTGCCAGCAGTACGATTAGCGGATACAATGAGCAGTTCTTC. The chain combines TRBV6-2 or TRBV6-3 with TRBJ2-1; D may be TRBD2 (6 bases). Trimming cost V 5 bases and J 4 bases, with 12 bases left between them. Looked up from germline, CDR1 is MNHEY and CDR2 is SVGEGT. CDR3 length: 14 residues.

The rearrangement joins TRBV7-9 to TRBJ2-3; D is unclear. V was pared by 4 bases and J by 0 bases, with 8 bases between. Germline CDR1 and CDR2: SEHNR and FQNEAQ (reference sequence). The CDR3 covers 14 residues. Written as DNA, the CDR3 is TGTGCCAGCAGCTCCCGGGCGAGCACAGATACGCAGTATTTT. It translates to CASSSRASTDTQYF.

The CDR3 DNA is TGTGCCAGCAGGGGCGGTTCTAGCGGGGCTTACAATGAGCAGTTCTTC. This gives the protein CASRGGSSGAYNEQFF. The chain carries TRBV2 and TRBJ2-1; 9 bases align to TRBD2. The CDR3 length is 16 residues. CDR1 is SNHLY and CDR2 is FYNNEI in the germline V gene. J gave up 4 bases and V 6 bases, and 10 bases lay outside the gene matches.

This sequence joins TRBV27 and TRBJ2-7, with 10 bases aligning to TRBD2. CDR3 length: 17 residues. In germline, CDR1 is MNHEY, CDR2 SMNVEV (reference sequence). Losses at the gene ends were 2 bases for V and 1 base for J; bases not matched to a gene: 8. The CDR3 loop reads CASSLQGTSGNSYEQYF. CDR3 nucleotides: TGTGCCAGCAGTTTACAGGGCACTAGCGGGAATTCCTACGAGCAGTACTTC.

J is TRBJ1-5 and V is TRBV28; 8 nucleotides line up with TRBD1. In germline, CDR1 is MDHEN, CDR2 SYDVKM. The CDR3 sequence is 18 residues long. J was trimmed by 7 bases and V by 3 bases; bases with no gene match: 17. CDR3 residues: CASSLTGEWSRRRQPQHF. For the CDR3, the DNA is TGTGCCAGCAGTTTGACAGGGGAATGGTCACGACGGAGACAGCCCCAGCATTTT. Supplemented by reference TRBV28 and TRBJ1-5, the full variable domain reads DVKVTQSSRYLVKRTGEKVFLECVQDMDHENMFWYRQDPGLGLRLIYFSYDVKMKEKGDIPEGYSVSREKKERFSLILESASTNQTSMYLCASSLTGEWSRRRQPQHFGDGTRLSIL.

This clonotype has a handful of counts. The chain is built from TRBV20-1 and TRBJ2-7; D could derive from TRBD1 or TRBD2 (6 bases each). The V gene lost 1 base and the J gene lost 3 bases, with 16 bases spanning the gap. CDR3 length equals 15 residues. CDR1 is DFQATT, CDR2 SNEGSKA, per germline (reference sequence). The CDR3 loop is CSARGSGQNFYEQYF. CDR3 DNA sequence: TGCAGTGCTAGAGGTAGCGGACAGAATTTCTACGAGCAGTACTTC.

The chain joins TRBV19 to TRBJ1-1; no reliable D call. The CDR3 totals 13 residues. V lost 4 bases to trimming and J lost 3 bases, with 9 bases between them. CDR1 is LNHDA, CDR2 SQIVND, per germline (reference sequence). This chain's CDR3 is CASSTTADTEAFF. For the CDR3, the DNA is TGTGCCAGTAGTACTACAGCGGACACTGAAGCTTTCTTT.

The gene calls are TRBV27 and TRBJ2-3; maybe TRBD1 (5 bases). Deletions cut 5 bases from V and 5 bases from J, with 11 bases between. Germline CDR1 and CDR2: MNHEY and SMNVEV (reference sequence). The CDR3 has 13 residues. The chain's CDR3 is CASSGLRVDTQYF. CDR3 nucleotide sequence: TGTGCCAGCAGTGGGCTCAGGGTAGATACGCAGTATTTT.

This chain links TRBV2 with TRBJ2-7, with 11 positions matching TRBD2. With 5 bases clipped from V and 0 bases from J, the junction kept 12 bases outside the gene matches. The CDR3 covers 18 residues. The germline V gene encodes CDR1 SNHLY and CDR2 FYNNEI. The chain's CDR3 is CASSPQLAGAGISYEQYF. The CDR3 coding sequence is TGTGCCAGCAGTCCCCAACTAGCGGGAGCGGGGATCTCCTACGAGCAGTACTTC.

This chain links TRBV29-1 with TRBJ2-7; TRBD1 is a possible D gene (5 bases). Germline V gene sequence: CDR1 SQVTM, CDR2 ANQGSEA. V was shortened by 7 bases and J by 3 bases, with 16 bases between the two germline ends. The CDR3 covers 13 residues. The chain's CDR3 is CSASSRVDYEQYF. The CDR3 DNA reads TGCAGCGCATCGTCCAGGGTAGACTACGAGCAGTACTTC.

The chain has TRBV6-1 and TRBJ1-5, with D perhaps matching TRBD1 (5 bases). The germline V and J ends were trimmed by 2 bases and 11 bases, with 16 bases remaining between them. This CDR3 comprises 14 residues. CDR1 is MNHNS and CDR2 is SASEGT in the germline V gene. The CDR3 protein is CASSERGQGSTQHF. CDR3 coding DNA: TGTGCCAGCAGTGAAAGAGGGCAGGGTTCAACCCAGCATTTT.

The chain is built from TRBV15 and TRBJ2-7; D is unresolved. The CDR3 contains 14 residues. V was clipped by 5 bases and J by 1 base, with 12 bases between them. Germline CDR1 reads LNHNV; CDR2 reads YYDKDF (reference sequence). The CDR3 protein is CATSEGPKSYEQYF. Written as DNA, the CDR3 is TGTGCCACCAGCGAAGGACCCAAATCCTACGAGCAGTACTTC.